This is a list of T cell receptor beta chains from one sample in a study of blood T cell repertoires in COVID-19. Produced via immunoSEQ multiplex PCR; TCRdb's table is partial and in-frame only. The table records approximately 330,000 clones, roughly 89% of them present only once. Material: PBMCs or T cells enriched from blood (not recorded which). The origin of the receptors is a woman aged 25 to 39 who had recovered from COVID-19. The CDR3 runs from the conserved cysteine through the conserved F or W. A D gene is named only where the DNA matches it firmly. Clone size is given for some rows only: seen once, a few or many times, or a class if the clone is expanded.

TRBJ2-1,NA,TRBV19,TRBD2,TGTGCCACCTCGACTAGCGGAACCTACAATGAGCAGTTCTTC,CATSTSGTYNEQFF
TRBJ2-3,NA,TRBV15,TRBD2,TGTGCCACCAGCACCGGGACTAGCGGGAAGTATTTT,CATSTGTSGKYF
TRBJ1-4,NA,TRBV5-5,TRBD1,TGTGCCAGCACCCGCGATGAGGGACAGGGAGGTGAAAAACTGTTTTTT,CASTRDEGQGGEKLFF
TRBJ2-1,NA,TRBV5-5,NA,TGTGCCAGCAGCCGAGGACTCAACAATGAGCAGTTCTTC,CASSRGLNNEQFF
TRBJ2-6,NA,TRBV27,NA,TGTGCCAGCAGTACGACAGGTCTTGGGGCCAACGTCCTGACTTTC,CASSTTGLGANVLTF
TRBJ2-7,NA,TRBV15,NA,TGTGCCACCAGCAGAGGGCAGGTGAGATCGTACGAGCAGTACTTC,CATSRGQVRSYEQYF
TRBJ2-1,NA,TRBV7-6,NA,TGTGCCAGCAGCCCACAGGGTGAGGATGAGCAGTTCTTC,CASSPQGEDEQFF
TRBJ2-7,NA,TRBV7-9,TRBD2,TGTGCCAGCAGCCTAACCGGGACTAGCTTCCACGAGCAGTACTTC,CASSLTGTSFHEQYF
TRBJ1-1,NA,TRBV4-3,NA,TGCGCCAGCAGCCAACCTTCACCGGCCGGGGGTGAAGCTTTCTTT,CASSQPSPAGGEAFF
TRBJ1-2,NA,TRBV11-2,TRBD1,TGTGCCAGCAGCTCGACAGGGGGCGCGTTTGGCTACACCTTC,CASSSTGGAFGYTF
TRBJ2-5,NA,TRBV24-1,TRBD2,TGTGCCACCAGTCCGCGACTAGCGGGAGGAGAGACCCAGTACTTC,CATSPRLAGGETQYF
TRBJ2-3,NA,TRBV3-1/TRBV3-2,TRBD1,TGTGCCAGCAGCCAAGATGGAGGCAGGGGGTCCACAGATACGCAGTATTTT,CASSQDGGRGSTDTQYF
TRBJ1-2,NA,TRBV3-1/TRBV3-2,TRBD1,TGTGCCAGCAGCCAACCCCAAGGGGGACAGGGGATATATGGCTACACCTTC,CASSQPQGGQGIYGYTF
TRBJ1-1,NA,TRBV21-1,NA,TGTGCCAGCAGCACCCCCAGGGGGAAGCCTCTGAACACTGAAGCTTTCTTT,CASSTPRGKPLNTEAFF
TRBJ2-1,NA,TRBV24-1,NA,TGTGCCACCAGTGAGGATTTGCGGGACAGTTACAATGAGCAGTTCTTC,CATSEDLRDSYNEQFF
TRBJ1-2,NA,TRBV19,NA,TGTGCCAGTAGTAAGACATTCGAAAACTATGGCTACACCTTC,CASSKTFENYGYTF
TRBJ2-7,NA,TRBV5-6,TRBD1,TGTGCCAGCAGCCTAGGGACAGGGGTTTGGTACGAGCAGTACTTC,CASSLGTGVWYEQYF
TRBJ1-1,few,TRBV6-5,NA,TGTGCCAGCAGTTATTCGGGCGGGGGGCGAGGGACTGAAGCTTTCTTT,CASSYSGGGRGTEAFF
TRBJ2-5,NA,TRBV4-1,TRBD2,TGCGCCAGCAGCCTTGCGAGCGGGAGCTTCGAGACCCAGTACTTC,CASSLASGSFETQYF
TRBJ1-3,NA,TRBV4-1,NA,TGCGCCAGCAGCCAAATACAGATATCAGGAAACACCATATATTTT,CASSQIQISGNTIYF
TRBJ1-1,NA,TRBV27,NA,TGTGCCAGCAGTTTACGTCCGGGGGACACTGAAGCTTTCTTT,CASSLRPGDTEAFF
TRBJ1-1,NA,TRBV15,NA,TGTGCCACCAGCAGCCTAACTAGGGGGAGGAACACTGAAGCTTTCTTT,CATSSLTRGRNTEAFF
TRBJ1-2,NA,TRBV4-1,NA,TGCGCCAGCAGCCGACAACCTGACAGAATTAACTATGGCTACACCTTC,CASSRQPDRINYGYTF
TRBJ2-5,NA,TRBV6-5,TRBD1,TGTGCCAGCAGTCCTAATACAGGGGGCCAAGAGACCCAGTACTTC,CASSPNTGGQETQYF
TRBJ1-4,NA,TRBV28,TRBD1,TGTGCCAGCAGGACAGGGGGCGAAGCTAATGAAAAACTGTTTTTT,CASRTGGEANEKLFF
TRBJ2-7,NA,TRBV18,NA,TGTGCCAGCTCACCACCCCTGGAGGGCTTATCGAGCGAGCAGTACTTC,CASSPPLEGLSSEQYF
TRBJ1-2,NA,TRBV20-1,NA,TGCAGTGCTAGTTGGCAGGGTAGGAGTTACACCTTC,CSASWQGRSYTF
TRBJ1-2,NA,TRBV4-3,NA,TGCGCCAGCAGCCAAGATTTGATACGGGAGGGTGGCTACACCTTC,CASSQDLIREGGYTF
TRBJ2-6,NA,TRBV7-2,NA,TGTGCCAGCAGCTCTACTGGGGCCAACGTCCTGACTTTC,CASSSTGANVLTF
TRBJ1-2,NA,TRBV5-1,NA,TGCGCCAGCAGCTTTCTCTTCGGGGAGCATGGCTATGGCTACACCTTC,CASSFLFGEHGYGYTF
TRBJ2-7,NA,TRBV28,TRBD2,TGTGCCAGCAGCCCGTATATCTACTTAGCGGGAGCTATGTACGAGCAGTACTTC,CASSPYIYLAGAMYEQYF
TRBJ1-5,NA,TRBV27,NA,TGTGCCAGCAGAATATCACAGGGTAGCAATCAGCCCCAGCATTTT,CASRISQGSNQPQHF
TRBJ1-5,NA,TRBV7-2,NA,TGTGCCAGCAGCCGCGCCGGGGGGGGTTGGAATCAGCCCCAGCATTTT,CASSRAGGGWNQPQHF
TRBJ1-1,NA,TRBV18,TRBD1,TGTGCCAGCTCACCGGGGACAGGCAACACTGAAGCTTTCTTT,CASSPGTGNTEAFF
TRBJ2-7,NA,TRBV30,NA,TGTGCCTGTACCCCCCTAGCGCCCAGGAGCTCCTACGAGCAGTACTTC,CACTPLAPRSSYEQYF
TRBJ2-1,NA,TRBV7-9,NA,TGTGCCAGCACCCCGGAGGGTTTCATCTACAATGAGCAGTTCTTC,CASTPEGFIYNEQFF
TRBJ2-7,NA,TRBV6-5,NA,TGTGCCAGCAGTTACTCGGGTTCTCGACAGTACGCGCAGTACTTC,CASSYSGSRQYAQYF
TRBJ2-6,NA,TRBV5-4,TRBD2,TGTGCCAGCAGCTTTGGACTAGCTCCTAAGTTCTCTGGGGCCAACGTCCTGACTTTC,CASSFGLAPKFSGANVLTF
TRBJ1-1,NA,TRBV5-5,NA,TGTGCCAGCAGCTTGGGTCCGGGGGGGACTGAAGCTTTCTTT,CASSLGPGGTEAFF
TRBJ2-3,NA,TRBV29-1,NA,TGCAGCGTTGAAGTCAGGGGCACAGATACGCAGTATTTT,CSVEVRGTDTQYF
TRBJ2-4,NA,TRBV28,NA,TGTGCCAGCAGCTCAACAGATAACATTCAGTACTTC,CASSSTDNIQYF
TRBJ2-3,NA,TRBV7-2,TRBD2,TGTGCCAGCAGCCTGACTAGCGGGGACCCTTTCTTGGCTTTT,CASSLTSGDPFLAF
TRBJ2-1,NA,TRBV7-6,TRBD2,TGTGCCAGCAGCTCAGAGAGCGGGAGTATCGATTACAATGAGCAGTTCTTC,CASSSESGSIDYNEQFF
TRBJ2-3,NA,TRBV7-2,NA,TGTGCCAGCAGCCTACCTAGCGATACAAGCACAGATACGCAGTATTTT,CASSLPSDTSTDTQYF
TRBJ2-7,NA,TRBV6-5,TRBD1,TGTGCCAGCAGAATAAACAGGGGCTCCTACGAGCAGTACTTC,CASRINRGSYEQYF
TRBJ1-3,NA,TRBV5-5,TRBD1,TGTGCCAGCAGCTTTGAGTATAGGAGGGGGCTATTAGGAAACACCATATATTTT,CASSFEYRRGLLGNTIYF
TRBJ1-1,NA,TRBV2,NA,TGTGCCAGCATTGTGGAGGGTACTTCCACTGAAGCTTTCTTT,CASIVEGTSTEAFF
TRBJ1-2,NA,TRBV3-1/TRBV3-2,NA,TGTGCCAGCAGCCCCCTACGAAGAGTAAACTATGGCTACACCTTC,CASSPLRRVNYGYTF